This TCR beta chain was identified in a study of cytomegalovirus exposure and HLA in healthy donors. Looking at the study overall: The study placed around 80% of its roughly 410 genotyped donors in the Caucasian-associated ancestry cluster. General study findings and limits: A later examination showed that TCR association rates differed by HLA locus, with DRB1 most and HLA-C fewest. Most of the TCR beta V segments (in an earlier analysis) were productive either about 90% or about 30% of the time. Certain indistinguishable V segments, among them TRBV6-2 and TRBV6-3, were excluded.

Primers: 60 Vbeta forward and 13 Jbeta reverse. Sequencing used immunoSEQ multiplex PCR; TCRdb keeps in-frame clones, though not all of them. The data show fewer than 150,000 clones, with 80% seen just once and 2% to 2.5% held by the top ten. There are 14 residues in the CDR3. Germline V gives CDR1 MGHRA, CDR2 YSYEKL. V lost 0 bases to trimming and J lost 8 bases; unmatched junction nucleotides: 4. Regarding this clone: Its specificity is unknown.

The V gene is TRBV4-1, the J gene TRBJ2-1, with TRBD1 identical over 7 bases. The sequenced sample consisted of PBMCs. The TCR originated in a man aged 30 to 45 in good health and CMV-seronegative. CDR3 bases: TGCGCCAGCAGCCAAGAGGCGACAGGGTATGAGCAGTTCTTC. This sequence encodes CASSQEATGYEQFF.